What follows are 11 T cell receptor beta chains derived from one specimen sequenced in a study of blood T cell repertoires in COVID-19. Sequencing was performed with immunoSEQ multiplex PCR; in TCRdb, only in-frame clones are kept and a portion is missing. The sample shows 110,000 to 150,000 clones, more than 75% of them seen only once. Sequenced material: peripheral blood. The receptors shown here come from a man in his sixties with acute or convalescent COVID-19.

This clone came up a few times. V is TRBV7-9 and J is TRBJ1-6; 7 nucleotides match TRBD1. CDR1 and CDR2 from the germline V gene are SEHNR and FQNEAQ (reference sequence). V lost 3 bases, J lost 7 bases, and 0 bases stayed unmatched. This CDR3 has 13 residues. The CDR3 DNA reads TGTGCCAGCAGCTTGGGACAGAATTCACCCCTCCACTTT. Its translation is CASSLGQNSPLHF. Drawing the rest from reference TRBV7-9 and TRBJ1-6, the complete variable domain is DTGVSQNPRHKITKRGQNVTFRCDPISEHNRLYWYRQTLGQGPEFLTYFQNEAQLEKSRLLSDRFSAERPKGSFSTLEIQRTEQGDSAMYLCASSLGQNSPLHFGNGTRLTVT.

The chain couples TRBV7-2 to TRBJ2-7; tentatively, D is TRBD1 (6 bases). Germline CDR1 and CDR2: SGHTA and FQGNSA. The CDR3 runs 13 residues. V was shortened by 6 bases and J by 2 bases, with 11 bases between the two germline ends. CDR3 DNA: TGTGCCAGCAGACAGGGTCCCGCCTACGAGCAGTACTTC. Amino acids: CASRQGPAYEQYF.

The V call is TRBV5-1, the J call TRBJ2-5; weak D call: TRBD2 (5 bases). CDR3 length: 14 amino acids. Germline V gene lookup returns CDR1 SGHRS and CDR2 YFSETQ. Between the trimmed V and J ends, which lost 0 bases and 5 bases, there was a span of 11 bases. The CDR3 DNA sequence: TGCGCCAGCAGCTTGGCGGGGTTCGGGGAGACCCAGTACTTC. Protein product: CASSLAGFGETQYF. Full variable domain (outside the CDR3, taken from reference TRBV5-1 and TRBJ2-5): KAGVTQTPRYLIKTRGQQVTLSCSPISGHRSVSWYQQTPGQGLQFLFEYFSETQRNKGNFPGRFSGRQFSNSRSEMNVSTLELGDSALYLCASSLAGFGETQYFGPGTRLLVL.

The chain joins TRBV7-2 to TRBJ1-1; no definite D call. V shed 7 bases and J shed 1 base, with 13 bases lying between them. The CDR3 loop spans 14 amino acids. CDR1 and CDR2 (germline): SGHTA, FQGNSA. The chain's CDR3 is CASTLGRWNTEAFF. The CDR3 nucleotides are TGTGCCAGCACTCTGGGCCGGTGGAACACTGAAGCTTTCTTT.

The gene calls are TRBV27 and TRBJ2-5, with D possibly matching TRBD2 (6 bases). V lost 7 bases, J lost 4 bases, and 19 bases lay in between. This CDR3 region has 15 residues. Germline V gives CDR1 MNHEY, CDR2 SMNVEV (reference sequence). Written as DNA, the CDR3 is TGTGCCAGCACATCACTAGCAGGGCCAGGAGAGACCCAGTACTTC. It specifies CASTSLAGPGETQYF.

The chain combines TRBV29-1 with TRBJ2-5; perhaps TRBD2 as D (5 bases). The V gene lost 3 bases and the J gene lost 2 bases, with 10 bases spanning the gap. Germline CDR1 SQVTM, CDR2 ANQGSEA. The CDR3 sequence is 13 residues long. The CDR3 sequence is CSVEVDSQETQYF. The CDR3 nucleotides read TGCAGCGTTGAGGTGGACTCTCAAGAGACCCAGTACTTC. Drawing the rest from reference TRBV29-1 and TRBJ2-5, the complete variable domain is SAVISQKPSRDICQRGTSLTIQCQVDSQVTMMFWYRQQPGQSLTLIATANQGSEATYESGFVIDKFPISRPNLTFSTLTVSNMSPEDSSIYLCSVEVDSQETQYFGPGTRLLVL.

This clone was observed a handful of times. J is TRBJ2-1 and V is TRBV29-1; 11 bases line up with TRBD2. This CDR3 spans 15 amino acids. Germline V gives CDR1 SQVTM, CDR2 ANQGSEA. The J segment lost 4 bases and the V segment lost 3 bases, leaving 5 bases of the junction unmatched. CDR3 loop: CSVDQASGRYNEQFF. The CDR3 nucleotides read TGCAGCGTTGATCAGGCTAGCGGGAGGTACAATGAGCAGTTCTTC.

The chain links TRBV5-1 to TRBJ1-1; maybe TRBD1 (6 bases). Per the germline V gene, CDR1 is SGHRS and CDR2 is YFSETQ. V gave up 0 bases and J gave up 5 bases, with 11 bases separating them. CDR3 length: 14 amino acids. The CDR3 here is CASSLDRAGTEAFF. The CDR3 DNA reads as TGCGCCAGCAGCTTGGACAGGGCTGGTACTGAAGCTTTCTTT. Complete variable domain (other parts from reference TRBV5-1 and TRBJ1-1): KAGVTQTPRYLIKTRGQQVTLSCSPISGHRSVSWYQQTPGQGLQFLFEYFSETQRNKGNFPGRFSGRQFSNSRSEMNVSTLELGDSALYLCASSLDRAGTEAFFGQGTRLTVV.

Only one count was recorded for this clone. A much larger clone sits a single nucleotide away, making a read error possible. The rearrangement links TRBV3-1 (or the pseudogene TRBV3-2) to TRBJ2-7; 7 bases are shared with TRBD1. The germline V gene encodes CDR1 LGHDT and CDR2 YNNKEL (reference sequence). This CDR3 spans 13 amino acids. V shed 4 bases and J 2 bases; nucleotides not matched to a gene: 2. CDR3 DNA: TGTGCCAGCAGCCGGGACAGCCCCTACGAGCAGTACTTC. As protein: CASSRDSPYEQYF.

The CDR3 coding sequence is TGTGCCAGCAGCCCGACAGGTTATGAAGCTTTCTTT. It yields the protein CASSPTGYEAFF. The rearrangement links TRBV7-2 to TRBJ1-1; tentative D call: TRBD1 (6 bases). V shed 5 bases and J shed 7 bases, with 11 bases lying between them. Germline values: CDR1 SGHTA, CDR2 FQGNSA. CDR3 size: 12 residues. The full variable domain, rest sourced from reference TRBV7-2 and TRBJ1-1, is GAGVSQSPSNKVTEKGKDVELRCDPISGHTALYWYRQSLGQGLEFLIYFQGNSAPDKSGLPSDRFSAERTGGSVSTLTIQRTQQEDSAVYLCASSPTGYEAFFGQGTRLTVV.

CDR3 sequence reads: CASRAGTGGLRETQYF. As DNA, the CDR3 is TGTGCCAGCAGAGCCGGGACAGGGGGCTTGCGAGAGACCCAGTACTTC. V is TRBV2 and J is TRBJ2-5, with 12 bases lining up with TRBD1. Germline V CDR1 and CDR2: SNHLY, FYNNEI. CDR3 size: 16 residues. Trimming removed 6 bases from V and 4 bases from J; junction bases left unmatched: 9.